This T cell receptor (beta chain) is drawn from a study of T cell responses to AZD1222 COVID-19 vaccine. Overall study: Second-dose recipients at about 4 or about 12 weeks were treated as one pooled group.

Clones were sequenced by immunoSEQ multiplex PCR, and TCRdb holds only the in-frame ones, with some missing. The data hold roughly 91,000 clones, with under 95% observed a single time. Findings and caveats of the study: Elevations in Spike-specific TCR breadth and depth followed administration of two AZD1222 doses. Sampled repertoires all dated from after the peak T cell response.

This clone was observed a single time. Its specificity is not known. V shed 6 bases, J shed 4 bases, and the junction held 12 bases outside the gene matches. Germline V gene sequence: CDR1 MDHEN, CDR2 SYDVKM. CDR3 length equals 16 residues. This receptor was taken from an adult in good health. This specimen consisted of peripheral blood, obtained on day 0 of AZD1222 vaccination. The chain has TRBV28 and TRBJ2-5; 9 bases are a match to TRBD1. The chain's CDR3 is CASSPLDRGLAETQYF. As DNA, the CDR3 is TGTGCCAGCAGCCCACTAGACAGGGGGTTAGCAGAGACCCAGTACTTC.